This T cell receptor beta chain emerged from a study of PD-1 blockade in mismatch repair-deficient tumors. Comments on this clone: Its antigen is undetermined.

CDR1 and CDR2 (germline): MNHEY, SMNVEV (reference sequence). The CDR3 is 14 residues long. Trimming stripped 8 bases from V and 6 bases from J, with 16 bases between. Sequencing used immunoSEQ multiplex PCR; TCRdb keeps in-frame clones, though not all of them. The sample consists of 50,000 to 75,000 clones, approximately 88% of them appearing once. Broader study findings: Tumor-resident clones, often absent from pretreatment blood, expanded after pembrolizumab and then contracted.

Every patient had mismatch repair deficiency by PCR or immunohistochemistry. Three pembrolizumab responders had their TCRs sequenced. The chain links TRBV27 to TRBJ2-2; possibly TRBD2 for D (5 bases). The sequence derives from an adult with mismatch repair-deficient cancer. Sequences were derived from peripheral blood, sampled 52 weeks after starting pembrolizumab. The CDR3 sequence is CASARGSGPGELFF. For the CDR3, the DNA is TGTGCCAGCGCCCGGGGATCCGGGCCCGGGGAGCTGTTTTTT.